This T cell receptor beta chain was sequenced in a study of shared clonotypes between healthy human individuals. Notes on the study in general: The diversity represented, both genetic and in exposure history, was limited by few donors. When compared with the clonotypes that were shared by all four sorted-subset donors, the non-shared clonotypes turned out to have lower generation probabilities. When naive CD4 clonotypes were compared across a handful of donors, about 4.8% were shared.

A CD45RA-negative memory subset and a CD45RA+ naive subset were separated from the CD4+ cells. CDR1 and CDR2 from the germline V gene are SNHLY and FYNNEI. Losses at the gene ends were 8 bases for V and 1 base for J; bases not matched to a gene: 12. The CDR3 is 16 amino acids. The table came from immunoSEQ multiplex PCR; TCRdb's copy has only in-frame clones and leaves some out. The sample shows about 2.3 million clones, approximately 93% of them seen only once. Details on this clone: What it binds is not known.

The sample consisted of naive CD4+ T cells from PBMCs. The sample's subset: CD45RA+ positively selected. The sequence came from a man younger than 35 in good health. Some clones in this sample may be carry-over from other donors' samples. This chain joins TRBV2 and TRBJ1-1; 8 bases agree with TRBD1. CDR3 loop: CASDSRGLRWNTEAFF. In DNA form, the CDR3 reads TGTGCCAGCGATTCCAGGGGGCTGAGGTGGAACACTGAAGCTTTCTTT.